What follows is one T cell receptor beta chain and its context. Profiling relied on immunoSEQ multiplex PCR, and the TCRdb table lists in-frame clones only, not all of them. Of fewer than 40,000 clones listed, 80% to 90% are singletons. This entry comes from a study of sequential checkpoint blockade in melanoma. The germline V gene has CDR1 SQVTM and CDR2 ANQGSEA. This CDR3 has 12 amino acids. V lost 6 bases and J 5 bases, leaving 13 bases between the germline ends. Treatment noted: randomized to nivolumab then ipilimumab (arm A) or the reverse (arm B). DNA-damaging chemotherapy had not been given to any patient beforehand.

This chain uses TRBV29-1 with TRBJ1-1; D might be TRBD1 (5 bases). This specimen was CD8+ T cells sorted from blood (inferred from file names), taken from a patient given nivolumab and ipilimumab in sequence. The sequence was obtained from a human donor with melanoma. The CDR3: CSVPRGGTEAFF. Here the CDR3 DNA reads TGCAGCGTCCCCCGGGGGGGGACTGAAGCTTTCTTT.